Below, 19 T cell receptor beta chains from the same sample are listed, as sequenced in a study of shared clonotypes between healthy human individuals. Only CD45RO-negative cells positively selected for CCR7 counted as naive CD8 cells, so terminally differentiated effector memory CD45RA+ cells were excluded. Clones were sequenced by immunoSEQ multiplex PCR, and TCRdb holds only the in-frame ones, with some missing. The sample lists around 2,000,000 clones, approximately 94% occurring once. The specimen was naive CD8+ T cells from PBMCs. The receptors were gathered from a man in his late teens or twenties in good health. Some clones in this sample may be carry-over from other donors' samples.

The V and J genes are TRBV27 and TRBJ2-7; D gene ambiguous. CDR1 MNHEY and CDR2 SMNVEV come from the germline V gene (reference sequence). This CDR3 comprises 14 residues. The V and J ends lost 0 bases and 6 bases respectively, with 12 bases between them. CDR3 bases: TGTGCCAGCAGTTTATCCTCCCTAATCGGCGAGCAGTACTTC. Protein product: CASSLSSLIGEQYF.

V and J are TRBV10-2 and TRBJ1-4; D gene unclear. Germline V CDR1 and CDR2: WSHSY, SAAADI. The CDR3 spans 15 residues. V was cut by 0 bases and J by 4 bases, with 9 bases left in between. DNA of the CDR3: TGCGCCAGCAGTGAGTCATCCGTGTTTAATGAAAAACTGTTTTTT. It is translated as CASSESSVFNEKLFF.

The V gene is TRBV18, the J gene TRBJ1-1, with 7 bases aligning to TRBD1. The CDR3 runs to 15 residues. Unmatched junction bases numbered 5, after V lost 3 bases and J lost 1 base. Germline lookup yields CDR1 KGHSH and CDR2 LQKENI. CDR3 bases: TGTGCCAGCTCACCCGACAGGGTGGGGAACACTGAAGCTTTCTTT. As protein: CASSPDRVGNTEAFF.

The CDR3 nucleotides are TGTGCCAGCAGTCCTCCACCCACCCTATCCTACAATGAGCAGTTCTTC. Encoded protein: CASSPPPTLSYNEQFF. V gene TRBV28 combines with J gene TRBJ2-1; D remains ambiguous. The germline CDR1 and CDR2 sequences are MDHEN and SYDVKM. V dropped 5 bases and J dropped 1 base, with 15 bases sitting between them. This CDR3 is 16 amino acids long.

The J gene is TRBJ2-7, the V gene TRBV4-1; D might be TRBD1 (6 bases). Per the germline V gene, CDR1 is MGHRA and CDR2 is YSYEKL. The length of the CDR3 is 17 residues. Trimming removed 5 bases at V and 5 bases at J, with 25 bases between. In nucleotides, the CDR3 is TGCGCCAGCAGCAGTATGCTTCGTACAGGGTCTCCCCACGAGCAGTACTTC. It translates to CASSSMLRTGSPHEQYF.

The rearrangement links TRBV9 to TRBJ2-3, with 8 nucleotides matching TRBD1. With 0 bases clipped from V and 5 bases from J, the junction kept 2 bases outside the gene matches. From germline, CDR1 is SGDLS and CDR2 YYNGEE. The CDR3 consists of 14 residues. CDR3 coding DNA: TGTGCCAGCAGCGTAGGGGACAGGAAAGATACGCAGTATTTT. Translating gives CASSVGDRKDTQYF.

The rearrangement links TRBV6-5 to TRBJ2-7; the D is unclear. V lost 3 bases, J lost 3 bases, and 18 bases lay in between. The CDR3 consists of 16 residues. In germline, CDR1 is MNHEY, CDR2 SVGAGI. CDR3 in DNA: TGTGCCAGCAGTTATCTGGTGGATCCCAGCTACTACGAGCAGTACTTC. Translated, it gives CASSYLVDPSYYEQYF.

V is TRBV29-1 and J is TRBJ2-7; 9 bases fit TRBD2. The V segment lost 7 bases and the J segment 5 bases; nucleotides outside the gene matches: 15. CDR1 SQVTM and CDR2 ANQGSEA come from the germline V gene. This CDR3 contains 15 residues. The CDR3 reads CSAAKSGRNIDEQYF. The CDR3 DNA is TGCAGCGCCGCGAAAAGCGGGAGGAATATTGACGAGCAGTACTTC.

This sequence joins TRBV4-1 and TRBJ1-3; perhaps TRBD1 as D (6 bases). Germline V gene lookup returns CDR1 MGHRA and CDR2 YSYEKL. The CDR3 is 17 amino acids. V shed 1 base and J shed 1 base, with 14 bases lying between them. CDR3 coding DNA: TGCGCCAGCAGCCAAGTCCCGGGACAAGGGTCTGGAAACACCATATATTTT. Translated: CASSQVPGQGSGNTIYF.

This clone is a singleton in its sample. The CDR3: CASSPLPGGPETQYF. For the CDR3, the DNA is TGCGCCAGCAGCCCCCTTCCCGGGGGGCCAGAGACCCAGTACTTC. The chain employs TRBV4-3 and TRBJ2-5; a weak D match, TRBD2 (7 bases). Germline V gives CDR1 LGHNA, CDR2 YSLEER. This CDR3 comprises 15 residues. V lost 4 bases and J 4 bases, leaving 16 bases between the germline ends.

This clone was counted once. The rearrangement joins TRBV27 to TRBJ2-1, with TRBD1 identical over 9 bases. Germline CDR1 MNHEY, CDR2 SMNVEV (reference sequence). CDR3 size: 17 residues. J was trimmed by 7 bases and V by 1 base; bases with no gene match: 11. CDR3 bases: TGTGCCAGCAGTTTATTTTCCGGGACAGGGAATAAAAATGAGCAGTTCTTC. Translating gives CASSLFSGTGNKNEQFF.

The J gene is TRBJ1-4, the V gene TRBV7-8, with D unresolved. The V end lost 1 base, the J end lost 5 bases, and 11 bases lay between the germline ends. Germline V CDR1 and CDR2: SGHVS, FQNEAQ. The length of the CDR3 is 15 residues. CDR3 nucleotide sequence: TGTGCCAGCAGCTTAGAGGTCAGCCGAAATGAAAAACTGTTTTTT. Translation gives CASSLEVSRNEKLFF.

V is TRBV4-1 and J is TRBJ1-1, with D perhaps TRBD1 (6 bases). Trimming shortened V by 4 bases and J by 7 bases, and 13 bases separated the two germline ends. Germline assignment: CDR1 MGHRA and CDR2 YSYEKL. The CDR3 covers 13 residues. CDR3 amino acids: CASSPRGGVEAFF. The CDR3 bases are TGCGCCAGCAGCCCGAGGGGGGGGGTTGAAGCTTTCTTT.

The rearrangement uses TRBV5-4 and TRBJ1-1; 7 bases fit TRBD1. The J segment lost 6 bases and the V segment lost 4 bases, leaving 9 bases of the junction unmatched. Per the germline V gene, CDR1 is SGHNT and CDR2 is YYREEE (reference sequence). CDR3 length: 14 residues. DNA of the CDR3: TGTGCCAGCAGCCTGACAGGGATTGGCGCTGAAGCTTTCTTT. It yields the protein CASSLTGIGAEAFF.

The rearrangement joins TRBV11-2 to TRBJ2-7; 7 positions agree with TRBD1. Germline V gene sequence: CDR1 SGHAT, CDR2 FQNNGV. The CDR3 consists of 16 residues. With V trimmed by 4 bases and J by 1 base, 10 bases remained unmatched. CDR3 sequence: CASSSWGTEWSYEQYF. The CDR3 DNA sequence: TGTGCCAGCAGCTCGTGGGGGACAGAGTGGTCCTACGAGCAGTACTTC.

A single count supports this clone. The chain carries TRBV6-5 and TRBJ1-5; D possibly corresponds to TRBD1 (6 bases). The V gene's germline CDR1 is MNHEY and CDR2 SVGAGI. CDR3 length equals 14 residues. The CDR3 DNA follows: TGTGCGGTCGGATCGGACAGCCCTTATCAGCCCCAGCATTTT. Translating gives CAVGSDSPYQPQHF.

This clone is a singleton in its sample. V usage is TRBV7-9 and J usage is TRBJ2-6, with TRBD2 matching 7 bases. The V gene end was trimmed by 10 bases and the J gene end by 3 bases; junction bases not matched to a gene: 3. The CDR3 contains 13 residues. Germline V gene data show CDR1 as SEHNR and CDR2 as FQNEAQ (reference sequence). This CDR3 reads CATRGVGANVLTF. The CDR3 nucleotides are TGTGCCACCCGGGGGGTTGGGGCCAACGTCCTGACTTTC. The entire variable domain, with the rest obtained from reference TRBV7-9 and TRBJ2-6, is as follows: DTGVSQNPRHKITKRGQNVTFRCDPISEHNRLYWYRQTLGQGPEFLTYFQNEAQLEKSRLLSDRFSAERPKGSFSTLEIQRTEQGDSAMYLCATRGVGANVLTFGAGSRLTVL.

Here the CDR3 reads CASSLVFLAGGGEQFF. The CDR3 DNA reads as TGTGCCAGCAGCTTAGTATTCCTAGCGGGAGGTGGTGAGCAGTTCTTC. This chain links TRBV7-8 with TRBJ2-1, with 11 positions matching TRBD2. The CDR3 runs to 16 residues. CDR1 is SGHVS, CDR2 FQNEAQ, per germline. The trim removed 1 base at V and 9 bases at J, leaving 8 bases unmatched. Using reference TRBV7-8 and TRBJ2-1 for the parts outside the CDR3, the full variable domain is GAGVSQSPRYKVAKRGQDVALRCDPISGHVSLFWYQQALGQGPEFLTYFQNEAQLDKSGLPSDRFFAERPEGSVSTLKIQRTQQEDSAVYLCASSLVFLAGGGEQFFGPGTRLTVL.

The chain joins TRBV27 to TRBJ2-2; the D is unclear. This CDR3 is 14 amino acids long. Deletions cut 1 base from V and 7 bases from J, with 10 bases between. CDR1 and CDR2 from the germline V gene are MNHEY and SMNVEV (reference sequence). The CDR3 DNA reads as TGTGCCAGCAGTTTATACTACCCCGTCGGGGAGCTGTTTTTT. Its protein is CASSLYYPVGELFF.